This TCR beta chain came from a study of CD8+ T cells in alopecia areata (dated 2018 in TCRdb). As for the study more broadly: Treated patients were enrolled in an open-label pilot trial of oral tofacitinib at 5 to 10 mg twice daily for moderate-to-severe alopecia areata. Biopsies were taken from tofacitinib-treated patients at baseline and again at 4 and 24 weeks into treatment, and several of those patients also had a later scalp biopsy. Clonality in the scalp was compared among normal scalp (n=4), patchy alopecia areata scalp (n=8), and alopecia totalis/universalis scalp (n=8). In both human patients and the C3H/HeJ mouse model, the study applied high-throughput TCRbeta sequencing to look at T cell clonal expansion in alopecia areata. Tofacitinib was given for 6 to 18 months, followed by 6 months of follow-up off drug to assess delayed response and recurrence. TCRbeta CDR3 regions were amplified by immunoSEQ multiplex PCR using 35 Vbeta forward and 13 Jbeta reverse primers. In humans, TCRbeta sequencing was performed on scalp tissue and on sorted CD4+ and CD8+ peripheral blood T cells from healthy controls and from patients with patchy or totalis/universalis alopecia areata. RNA was obtained with the PAXgene miRNA kit for fixed scalp, the miRNeasy kit for PBMCs, and the RNeasy kit for mouse skin. Beyond this particular receptor, the publication reports: TCR sequences shared between patients were less clear than in mice, possibly partly because of HLA diversity in the patient population. Resident alphabeta T cells in normal human skin are also sequenced, complicating scalp TCR repertoire analysis, unlike mouse skin dominated by gammadelta T cells. Lesional scalp, especially in alopecia totalis/universalis, showed higher clonality and more expanded CD8+ clones than normal scalp, suggesting antigenic drive.

Library generation was performed with the immunoSEQ multiplex PCR assay. To provide template for TCR sequencing, every sample had RNA extracted and reverse transcribed into cDNA. SuperScript III was used to make first-strand cDNA, primed with a 2:1 mix of oligo-dT and random hexamers. A synthetic immune receptor repertoire was used to gauge amplification bias, and whatever bias remained was removed computationally. In the paper's pipeline: Raw reads were preprocessed to remove errors, and CDR3 was defined by IMGT conventions from the conserved cysteine to phenylalanine. Clonality was computed by normalizing Shannon entropy by log2 of the number of productive unique TCRs and subtracting the result from 1. CD4 or CD8 identity of scalp clones was inferred by cross-referencing scalp TCRbeta sequences with sorted blood CD4 and CD8 repertoires. Imported from immuneACCESS, the table was reduced by TCRdb to in-frame sequences with V and J called. These copies leave out some clones; in studies compared against another copy, an unresolved V gene accounts for under half, and the cause of the remainder is not known. D and trimming were read from the DNA, whereas the V and J calls and clone size are those reported in that table. The sample records about 150,000 clones, 45% to 60% of which are singletons. Approximately 19% of the sample is taken by the ten largest.

The CDR3 measures 14 amino acids from cysteine to phenylalanine. The entry retains the CDR3 DNA only, 42 bases that are in frame from base 1. V is pruned by 8 bases and J by 4 bases, leaving 7 bases of the junction without a gene match. Based on the germline V gene (reference sequence), the CDR1 and CDR2 sequences are SEHNR and FQNEAQ. This sample's time point label indicates: baseline before oral tofacitinib. Peripheral blood and lesional scalp punch biopsies were obtained from patients with alopecia areata. PBMCs were separated by density centrifugation and stained for CD3, CD4 and CD8, after which CD4+ and CD8+ T cells were sorted on a FACSAria. Note on this clone: Its antigen specificity is not known. Nothing much larger sits one base from this clone, and base qualities are not available.

The sequencing here drew on CD8+ T cells sorted from blood, taken at week 0. The sequence derives from a human donor with alopecia areata. Rearrangement joined TRBV7-9 to TRBJ2-1; 8 bases in the junction line up with TRBD2. Read as DNA, the sequence is TGTGCCAGCTTGAGTAGCGGGGTATACAATGAGCAGTTCTTC. It is translated as CASLSSGVYNEQFF.